Presented here are 10 T cell receptor beta chains from one specimen sequenced in a study of T cells in Graves' hyperthyroidism and ophthalmopathy. Template material for amplifying TCR beta CDR3 regions consisted of RNA transcripts. The HTBI primer set served for first-round RT-PCR of the TCR CDR3. MiXCR was run by TCRdb on the multiplex PCR reads, yielding one entry per CDR3 protein. The sample shows about 500,000 distinct CDR3 sequences, 40% to 55% of them seen only once. The specimen was peripheral blood or thyroid tissue (not recorded which). Receptors originate from an adult woman with Graves' disease, either hyperthyroidism or ophthalmopathy (not recorded which).

The genes are TRBV10-3 and TRBJ2-5, with 8 bases identical to TRBD2. The CDR3 extends over 19 amino acids. The trim removed 6 bases at V and 1 base at J, leaving 19 bases unmatched. CDR1 is ENHRY and CDR2 is SYGVKD in the germline V gene. CDR3 nucleotide sequence: TGTGCCATCAGCTCCTGGGGAGCGGGGGTTGACGTTGGCCAAGAGACCCAGTACTTC. Translation: CAISSWGAGVDVGQETQYF.

The chain employs TRBV5-1 and TRBJ2-7; weak D call: TRBD1 (6 bases). The CDR3 spans 14 residues. V lost 4 bases and J lost 5, with 16 bases in between. Germline CDR1 is SGHRS and CDR2 is YFSETQ. Here the CDR3 DNA reads TGCGCCAGCAGCCTCCGACAGGCTAGGCACGAGCAGTACTTC. This gives the protein CASSLRQARHEQYF. The full variable domain, with the rest looked up from reference TRBV5-1 and TRBJ2-7, is KAGVTQTPRYLIKTRGQQVTLSCSPISGHRSVSWYQQTPGQGLQFLFEYFSETQRNKGNFPGRFSGRQFSNSRSEMNVSTLELGDSALYLCASSLRQARHEQYFGPGTRLTVT.

This clonotype was found a few times. CDR3: CSAGKGLAGERGGYQETQYF. CDR3 sequence (DNA): TGCAGTGCCGGGAAGGGACTAGCGGGAGAGAGAGGGGGGTACCAAGAGACCCAGTACTTC. The V gene is TRBV20-1, the J gene TRBJ2-5, with 14 bases identical to TRBD2. Per the germline V gene, CDR1 is DFQATT and CDR2 is SNEGSKA (reference sequence). The V segment lost 6 bases and the J segment 0 bases; nucleotides outside the gene matches: 18. The length of the CDR3 is 20 residues.

This clonotype was counted a single time. The gene calls are TRBV4-1 and TRBJ2-2, with 11 nucleotides matching TRBD2. The CDR3 is 17 residues long. Germline CDR1 reads MGHRA; CDR2 reads YSYEKL. The V segment lost 4 bases and the J segment 4 bases; nucleotides outside the gene matches: 8. DNA for the CDR3: TGCGCCAGCAGCCGCCAACTAGCGGGAGCTAGCACCGGGGAGCTGTTTTTT. Protein product: CASSRQLAGASTGELFF.

This clonotype was counted at least ten times. The chain carries TRBV10-3 and TRBJ2-5; D gene ambiguous. Germline-derived CDR1 and CDR2 are ENHRY and SYGVKD. This CDR3 is 13 amino acids long. V gave up 6 bases and J gave up 4 bases, with 12 bases separating them. The CDR3 nucleotides are TGTGCCATCAGGAGTCTAGATGGAGAGACCCAGTACTTC. Residues: CAIRSLDGETQYF.

Comments on this clonotype: It may be a read error: a sequence one base away is much more abundant. This chain connects TRBV7-2 to TRBJ1-1; TRBD1 might be the D (5 bases). Trimming cost V 7 bases and J 3 bases, with 18 bases left between them. This CDR3 has 15 residues. CDR1 and CDR2 (germline): SGHTA, FQGNSA. CDR3 sequence (DNA): TGTGCCAGCAACCTATTAACCGGGACCGACACTGAAGCTTTCTTT. This codes for CASNLLTGTDTEAFF.

In this sample, this clonotype turned up a few times. Written as DNA, the CDR3 is TGTGCCAGCAGCTTAGCCGACGAGACCCAGTACTTC. Encoded protein: CASSLADETQYF. This chain links TRBV7-6 with TRBJ2-5; D is undetermined. V was cut by 0 bases and J by 5 bases, with 4 bases left in between. Germline V gene lookup returns CDR1 SGHVS and CDR2 FNYEAQ. This CDR3 region has 12 residues.

The genes are TRBV2 and TRBJ1-2; unclear D gene. Germline CDR1 reads SNHLY; CDR2 reads FYNNEI. The CDR3 consists of 14 residues. V gave up 5 bases and J gave up 2 bases, with 12 bases separating them. The CDR3 sequence: CASSFSDANYGYTF. CDR3 DNA: TGTGCCAGCAGTTTTTCGGACGCAAACTATGGCTACACCTTC.

This clonotype was recorded at least ten times. V is TRBV20-1 and J is TRBJ2-7; D could derive from TRBD1 or TRBD2 (5 bases each). Trimming removed 2 bases from V and 1 base from J, with 12 bases in between. CDR3 size: 14 residues. Germline values: CDR1 DFQATT, CDR2 SNEGSKA (reference sequence). CDR3 amino acids: CSARWGSSSYEQYF. CDR3 sequence (DNA): TGCAGTGCTAGATGGGGGAGCAGTTCCTACGAGCAGTACTTC.

The rearrangement joins TRBV7-6 to TRBJ2-2, with 13 bases matching TRBD2. Trimming at V came to 1 base and at J to 7 bases, leaving 6 bases not matched to a gene. CDR3 length equals 17 residues. Looked up from germline, CDR1 is SGHVS and CDR2 is FNYEAQ. The CDR3 coding sequence is TGTGCCAGCAGCTTAGTTCGGACTAGCGGGAGCGGCGGGGAGCTGTTTTTT. It yields the protein CASSLVRTSGSGGELFF.